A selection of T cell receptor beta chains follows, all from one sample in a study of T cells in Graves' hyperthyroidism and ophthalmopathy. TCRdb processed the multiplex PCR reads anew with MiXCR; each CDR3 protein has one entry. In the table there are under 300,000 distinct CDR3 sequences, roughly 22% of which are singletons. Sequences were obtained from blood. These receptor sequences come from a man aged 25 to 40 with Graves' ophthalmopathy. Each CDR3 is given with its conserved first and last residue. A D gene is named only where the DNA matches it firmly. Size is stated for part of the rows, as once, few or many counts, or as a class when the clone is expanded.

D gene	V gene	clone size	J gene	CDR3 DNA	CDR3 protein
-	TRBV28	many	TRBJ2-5	TGTGCCAGCAGTTTTAACAGGGTCGAGACCCAGTACTTC	CASSFNRVETQYF
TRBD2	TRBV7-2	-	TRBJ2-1	TGTGCCAGCAGCTTAGTACTAGCGGGAGCCAAGGCCTACAATGAGCAGTTCTTC	CASSLVLAGAKAYNEQFF
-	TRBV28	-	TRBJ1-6	TGTGCCAGCAGGGGCGGGGCAGGGAGGCATTCACCCCTCCACTTT	CASRGGAGRHSPLHF
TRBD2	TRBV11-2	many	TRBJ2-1	TGTGCCAGCAGCTCATCCAGGACTAGCGCCTCTTTCTCCTACAATGAGCAGTTCTTC	CASSSSRTSASFSYNEQFF
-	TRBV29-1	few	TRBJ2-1	TGCAGCGTTGAGCTCTCCAGCTCCTACAATGAGCAGTTCTTC	CSVELSSSYNEQFF
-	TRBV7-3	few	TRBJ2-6	TGTGCCAGCAGCCCGGAATCTGGAATAGGGGCCAACGTCCTGACTTTC	CASSPESGIGANVLTF
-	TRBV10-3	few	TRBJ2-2	TGTGCCATCAGTCCGTCAGGGGTCTCCGCGGGGACCGGGGAGCTGTTTTTT	CAISPSGVSAGTGELFF
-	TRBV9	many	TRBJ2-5	TGTGCCAGCAGCGTAGATTGGTCGGAGACCCAGTACTTC	CASSVDWSETQYF
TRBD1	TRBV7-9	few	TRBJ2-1	TGTGCCAGCAGCTCAACAGGGGCGCGGGACAATGAGCAGTTCTTC	CASSSTGARDNEQFF
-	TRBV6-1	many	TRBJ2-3	TGTGCCAGCAGGGAGTGGGACTCCCCCGCAGATACGCAGTATTTT	CASREWDSPADTQYF
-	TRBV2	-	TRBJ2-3	TGTGCCAGCAAGGTGGATCCAATGGTAGATACGCAGTATTTT	CASKVDPMVDTQYF
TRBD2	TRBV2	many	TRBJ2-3	TGTGCCAGCAGCGATGGGCTAGCGGGTGGAACGCAGTATTTT	CASSDGLAGGTQYF
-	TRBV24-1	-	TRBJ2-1	TGTGCCACCAAGGTGGGAGACCAAAACTACAATGAGCAGTTCTTC	CATKVGDQNYNEQFF
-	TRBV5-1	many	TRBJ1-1	TGCGCCAGCAGCTTGTCATCCGCAGGGAGTGTGGCTTTCTTT	CASSLSSAGSVAFF
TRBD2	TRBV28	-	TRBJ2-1	TGTGCCAGCAGTTTAGGTAGCGGGAGGGGTGGTGAGCAGTTCTTC	CASSLGSGRGGEQFF
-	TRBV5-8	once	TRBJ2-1	TGTGCCAGCAGCTTTTTAAAGCAGTTCTTC	CASSFLKQFF
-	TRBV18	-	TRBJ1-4	TGTGCCAGCTCACAGCAGGGGAGTAATGAAAAACTGTTTTTT	CASSQQGSNEKLFF
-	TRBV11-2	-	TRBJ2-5	TGTGCCAGCAGCTTAGAGGGGGGTGGCGAGACCCAGTACTTC	CASSLEGGGETQYF
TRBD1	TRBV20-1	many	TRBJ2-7	TGCAGTGCTATGACAGGGGGAGGGGTCTACGAGCAGTACTTC	CSAMTGGGVYEQYF
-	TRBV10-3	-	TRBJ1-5	TGTGCCAGTTCAGGGGAGGGCAATCAGCCCCAGCATTTT	CASSGEGNQPQHF
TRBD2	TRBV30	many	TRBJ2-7	TGTGCCTGGAGTCCCAAAACTAGCGACAGTTCCTACGAGCAGTACTTC	CAWSPKTSDSSYEQYF
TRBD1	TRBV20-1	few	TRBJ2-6	TGCAGTGCTAGAGTCGACAGGGCCGGGGCCAACGTCCTGACTTTC	CSARVDRAGANVLTF
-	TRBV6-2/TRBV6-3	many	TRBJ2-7	TGTGCCAGCATTAGTGGGACCAGCTCCTACGAGCAGTACTTC	CASISGTSSYEQYF
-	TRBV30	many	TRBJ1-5	TGTGCCTGGAGCGTTCGTGGGGTTATTCAGCCCCAGCATTTT	CAWSVRGVIQPQHF
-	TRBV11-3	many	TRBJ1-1	TGTGCCAGCAGCTCGGGACATTTGAACACTGAAGCTTTCTTT	CASSSGHLNTEAFF
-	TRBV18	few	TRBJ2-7	TGTGCCAGCTCCCGGGTACAGGGATCCTACGAGCAGTACTTC	CASSRVQGSYEQYF
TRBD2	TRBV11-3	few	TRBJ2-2	TGTGCCAGCAGCTTTCGGGGGGGAGTTATCCCCGGGGAGCTGTTTTTT	CASSFRGGVIPGELFF